This TCR beta chain is from a study of CD8+CD57+ T cells in acquired aplastic anemia. In its sample, this clonotype was seen many times. CDR3 and TCR beta VDJ profiling relied on genomic DNA as the template. TCRdb reprocessed the reads via MiXCR and lists one record per CDR3 protein. The repertoire has 110,000 or so distinct CDR3 sequences, less than 65% of them found once; the top ten carry roughly 34%. The sample comprised sorted CD4+, CD8+, or CD8+CD57+ T cells (not recorded which) from PBMCs. The sequence was collected from a human donor in good health, serving as a control.

The CDR3 DNA follows: TGTGCCAGCAGCCAAGTTCGTGGGACCTGCTCTGGAAACACCATATATTTT. Amino acid sequence: CASSQVRGTCSGNTIYF. The rearrangement links TRBV14 to TRBJ1-3; maybe TRBD1 (5 bases). The CDR3 sequence is 17 residues long. V was clipped by 1 base and J by 0 bases, with 13 bases between them. CDR1 SGHDN and CDR2 FVKESK come from the germline V gene.